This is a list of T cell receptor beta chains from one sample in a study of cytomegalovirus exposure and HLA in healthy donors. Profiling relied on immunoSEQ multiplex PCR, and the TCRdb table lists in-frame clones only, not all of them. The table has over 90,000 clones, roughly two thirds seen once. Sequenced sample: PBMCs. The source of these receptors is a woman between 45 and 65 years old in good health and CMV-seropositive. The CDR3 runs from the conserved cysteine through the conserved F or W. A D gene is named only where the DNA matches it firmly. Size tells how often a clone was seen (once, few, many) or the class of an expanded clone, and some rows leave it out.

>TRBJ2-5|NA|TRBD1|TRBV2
TGTGCCAGCGGGGACAGATGGGGGGAGACCCAGTACTTC
CASGDRWGETQYF
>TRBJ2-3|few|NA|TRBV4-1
TGCGCCAGCGGGAGGCTAGAGGGTACAGATACGCAGTATTTT
CASGRLEGTDTQYF
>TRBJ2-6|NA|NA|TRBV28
TGTGCCAGCAGTCTCAGACTTAGCTACTCTGGGGCCAACGTCCTGACTTTC
CASSLRLSYSGANVLTF
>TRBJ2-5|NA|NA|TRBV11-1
TGTGCCAGCAGGCCTACCGGGGGTAACTTGGAGACCCAGTACTTC
CASRPTGGNLETQYF
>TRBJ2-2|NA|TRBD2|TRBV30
TGTGCCTGGAATCCCCTAGCGGGTCCCGGGGAGCTGTTTTTT
CAWNPLAGPGELFF
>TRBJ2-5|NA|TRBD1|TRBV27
TGTGCCAGCACAAAAAGAACAGGGGTTGGCCAAGAGACCCAGTACTTC
CASTKRTGVGQETQYF
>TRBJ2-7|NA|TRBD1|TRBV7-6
TGTGCCAGCAGCTTGGGGGGGGGACAGGGAGTAGGCGAGCAGTACTTC
CASSLGGGQGVGEQYF
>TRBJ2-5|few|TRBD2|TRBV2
TGTGCCAGCAGTCGACTAGCGCTTCAAGAGACCCAGTACTTC
CASSRLALQETQYF
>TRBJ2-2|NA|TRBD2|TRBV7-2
TGTGCCAGCAGCGGACTAGCGGGAGAAAGCAGGGAGCTGTTTTTT
CASSGLAGESRELFF
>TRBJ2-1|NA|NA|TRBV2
TGTGCCAGCAGTGCAAACAATGAGCAGTTCTTC
CASSANNEQFF
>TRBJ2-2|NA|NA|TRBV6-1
TGTGCCAGCAGTGAAGTAGAGACGGGGTCGAACACCGGGGAGCTGTTTTTT
CASSEVETGSNTGELFF
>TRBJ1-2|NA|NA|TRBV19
TGTGCCAGTAGTAGCGGGGGCAAAGGAGCGCCTTCTGGCTACACCTTC
CASSSGGKGAPSGYTF
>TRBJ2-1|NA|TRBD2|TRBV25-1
TGTGCCAGCAGTGACCATCGGACTAGCGCGTCCTACAATGAGCAGTTCTTC
CASSDHRTSASYNEQFF
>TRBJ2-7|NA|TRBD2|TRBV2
TGTGCCAGCAGTGTTTCCGACCCTAGCGGCTTCGGGCAGTACTTC
CASSVSDPSGFGQYF
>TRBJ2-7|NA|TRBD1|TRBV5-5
TGTGCCAGCAGCTCAACTCCGACAGGGCTTTACGAGCAGTACTTC
CASSSTPTGLYEQYF
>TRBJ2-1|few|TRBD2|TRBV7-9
TGTTCCAGCAGCCAAGCCGCGGGAGGGCCCGTTAATGAGCAGTTCTTC
CSSSQAAGGPVNEQFF
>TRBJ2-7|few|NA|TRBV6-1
TGTGCCAGCCGGGGGGCTTCGGGGCTGGGCGAGCAGTACTTC
CASRGASGLGEQYF
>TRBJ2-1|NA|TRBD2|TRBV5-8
TGTGCCAGCAGCCGTCGGACTAGCGGGATTGAGCAGTTCTTC
CASSRRTSGIEQFF
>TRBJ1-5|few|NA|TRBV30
TGTGCCTGGACCAACCCTAGGGGAAGTCAGCCCCAGCATTTT
CAWTNPRGSQPQHF
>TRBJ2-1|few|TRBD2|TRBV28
TGTGCCAGCAGTACGGGACTAGCGGGCCTTCGAACGAATGAGCAGTTCTTC
CASSTGLAGLRTNEQFF
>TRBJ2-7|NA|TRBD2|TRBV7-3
TGTGCCAGCAGCTTAATCCCCCTAGCGGGAGGTGGCGAGCAGTACTTC
CASSLIPLAGGGEQYF
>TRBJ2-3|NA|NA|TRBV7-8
TGTGCCAGCAGCACCCGACTAGTAGGGGACCAGTATTTT
CASSTRLVGDQYF
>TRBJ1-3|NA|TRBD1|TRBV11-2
TGTGCCAGCAGCTTGTTGACAGGGGCCCGGTCGAGCTCTGGAAACACCATATATTTT
CASSLLTGARSSSGNTIYF
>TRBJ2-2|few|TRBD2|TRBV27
TGTGCCAGCAGTTCGCTAGCGGCCTTGAACACCGGGGAGCTGTTTTTT
CASSSLAALNTGELFF
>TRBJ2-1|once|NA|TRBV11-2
TGTGCCAGCAGCTTGCAGGGGATGGGATACAATGAGCAGTTCTTC
CASSLQGMGYNEQFF
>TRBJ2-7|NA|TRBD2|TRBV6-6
TGTGCCAGCAGAGATACTAGCGGGCAGGGGGAGCAGTACTTC
CASRDTSGQGEQYF
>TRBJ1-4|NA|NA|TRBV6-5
TGTGCCAGCAGCGAGATCGGCGGTAATGAAAAACTGTTTTTT
CASSEIGGNEKLFF
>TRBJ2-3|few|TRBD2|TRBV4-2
TGTGCCAGCAGCCTTGGACTAGCGGGAGACGGGTCAGATACGCAGTATTTT
CASSLGLAGDGSDTQYF
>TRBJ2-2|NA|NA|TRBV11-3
TGTGCCAGCAGCTTAAGGCGCGGAGGGGAGCTGTTTTTT
CASSLRRGGELFF
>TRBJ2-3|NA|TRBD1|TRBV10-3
TGTGCCATCAGGCCGGGGACAGACACAGATACGCAGTATTTT
CAIRPGTDTDTQYF
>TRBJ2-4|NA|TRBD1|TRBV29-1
TGCAGCGTTGCGGGGTTGGGACAGGGGGCGCGTACGGAGTACTTC
CSVAGLGQGARTEYF
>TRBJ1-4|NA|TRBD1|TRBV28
TGTGCCAGCAGTTTACCGGGACAGGATAAAAATGAAAAACTGTTTTTT
CASSLPGQDKNEKLFF